This entry features one TCR beta chain sequence. Its antigen is unknown. This entry comes from a study of cytomegalovirus exposure and HLA in healthy donors. Whole-study context: The roughly 100 million unique TCR beta sequences, from roughly 170 million T cells, were found by an earlier analysis. General study points: There was a cluster of highly shared sequence variants that was likely a sequencing artifact.

Primers: 60 Vbeta forward and 13 Jbeta reverse. Only in-frame clones appear in the TCRdb table, and some are missing; sequencing was by immunoSEQ multiplex PCR. The sample has around 140,000 clones, roughly 80% seen once. In germline, CDR1 is SGHRS, CDR2 YFSETQ. V was clipped by 1 base and J by 6 bases; unmatched bases: 5. The CDR3 has 15 residues. The chain joins TRBV5-1 to TRBJ2-1; 9 bases map to TRBD2. The receptor comes from a woman under 40 in good health and CMV-seronegative. Material for sequencing was PBMCs. The CDR3 region is CASSLRLAALNEQFF. The CDR3 nucleotides read TGCGCCAGCAGCTTGCGACTAGCGGCCCTCAATGAGCAGTTCTTC.